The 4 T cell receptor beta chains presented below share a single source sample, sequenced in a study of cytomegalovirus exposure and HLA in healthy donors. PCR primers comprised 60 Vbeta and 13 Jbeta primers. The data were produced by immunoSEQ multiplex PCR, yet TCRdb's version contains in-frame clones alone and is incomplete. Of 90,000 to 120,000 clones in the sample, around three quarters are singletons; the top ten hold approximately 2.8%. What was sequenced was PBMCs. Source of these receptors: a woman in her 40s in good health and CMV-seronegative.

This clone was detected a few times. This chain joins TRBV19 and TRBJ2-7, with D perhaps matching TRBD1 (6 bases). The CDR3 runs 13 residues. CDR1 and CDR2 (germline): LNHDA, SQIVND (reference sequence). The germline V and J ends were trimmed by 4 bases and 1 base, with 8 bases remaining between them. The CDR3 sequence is CASSRTGSYEQYF. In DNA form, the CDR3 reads TGTGCCAGTAGTAGAACAGGGTCCTACGAGCAGTACTTC.

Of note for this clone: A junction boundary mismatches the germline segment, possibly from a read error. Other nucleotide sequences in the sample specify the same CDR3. The CDR3 loop reads CASSLVEGRAIREKLFF. In DNA, the CDR3 is TGCGCCAGCAGCTTGGTGGAAGGGCGGGCCATAAGAGAAAAACTGTTCTTT. The V call is TRBV5-1, the J call TRBJ1-4; no reliable D call. The CDR3 runs to 17 residues. CDR1 is SGHRS, CDR2 YFSETQ, per germline.

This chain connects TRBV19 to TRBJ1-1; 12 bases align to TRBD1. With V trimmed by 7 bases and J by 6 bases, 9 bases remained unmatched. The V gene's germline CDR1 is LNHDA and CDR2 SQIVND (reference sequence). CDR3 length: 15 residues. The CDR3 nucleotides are TGTGCCAGTAAACCCGGGACAGGGGGCAGCCCTGAAGCTTTCTTT. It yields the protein CASKPGTGGSPEAFF.

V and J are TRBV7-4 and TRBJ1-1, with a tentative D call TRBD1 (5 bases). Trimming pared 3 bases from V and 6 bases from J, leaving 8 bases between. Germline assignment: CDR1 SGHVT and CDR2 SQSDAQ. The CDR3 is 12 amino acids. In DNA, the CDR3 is TGTGCCAGCAGCTTTCGGGGGGCTGAAGCTTTCTTT. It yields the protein CASSFRGAEAFF.